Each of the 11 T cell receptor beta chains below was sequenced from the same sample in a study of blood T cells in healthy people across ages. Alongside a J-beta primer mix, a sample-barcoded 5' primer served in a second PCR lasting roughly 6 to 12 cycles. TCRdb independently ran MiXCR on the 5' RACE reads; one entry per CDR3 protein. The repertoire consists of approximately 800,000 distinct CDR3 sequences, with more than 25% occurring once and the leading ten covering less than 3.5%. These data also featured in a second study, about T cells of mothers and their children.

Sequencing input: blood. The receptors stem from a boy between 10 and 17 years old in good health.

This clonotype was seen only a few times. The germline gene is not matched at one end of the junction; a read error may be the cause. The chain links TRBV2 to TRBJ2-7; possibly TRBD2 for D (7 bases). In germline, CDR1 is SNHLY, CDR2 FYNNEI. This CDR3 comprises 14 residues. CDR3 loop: CAGSAGAETYEQYF. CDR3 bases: TGTGCCGGCAGTGCGGGGGCAGAGACCTACGAGCAGTACTTC.

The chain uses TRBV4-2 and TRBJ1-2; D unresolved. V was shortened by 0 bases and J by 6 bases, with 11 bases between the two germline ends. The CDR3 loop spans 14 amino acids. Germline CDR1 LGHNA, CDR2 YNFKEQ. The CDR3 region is CASSQDVKGHGYTF. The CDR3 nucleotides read TGTGCCAGCAGCCAAGACGTGAAGGGCCATGGCTACACCTTC.

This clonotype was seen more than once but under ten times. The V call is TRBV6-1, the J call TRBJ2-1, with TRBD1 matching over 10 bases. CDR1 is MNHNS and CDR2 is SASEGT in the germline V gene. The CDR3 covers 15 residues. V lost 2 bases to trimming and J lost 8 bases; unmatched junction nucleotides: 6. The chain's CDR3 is CASSEWDRGNDEQFF. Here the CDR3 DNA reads TGTGCCAGCAGTGAATGGGACAGGGGCAACGATGAGCAGTTCTTC.

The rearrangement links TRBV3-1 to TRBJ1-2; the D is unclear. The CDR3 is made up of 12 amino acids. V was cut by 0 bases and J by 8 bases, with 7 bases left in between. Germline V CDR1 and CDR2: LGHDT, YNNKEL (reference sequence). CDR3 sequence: CASSQDMLGYTF. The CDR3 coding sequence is TGTGCCAGCAGCCAAGATATGCTGGGCTACACCTTC.

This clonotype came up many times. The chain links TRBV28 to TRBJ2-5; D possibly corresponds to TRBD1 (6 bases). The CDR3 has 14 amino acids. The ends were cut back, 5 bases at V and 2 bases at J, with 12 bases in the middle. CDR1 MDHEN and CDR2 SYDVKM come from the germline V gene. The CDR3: CASSQGTLQETQYF. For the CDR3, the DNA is TGTGCCAGCAGTCAGGGGACGCTACAAGAGACCCAGTACTTC.

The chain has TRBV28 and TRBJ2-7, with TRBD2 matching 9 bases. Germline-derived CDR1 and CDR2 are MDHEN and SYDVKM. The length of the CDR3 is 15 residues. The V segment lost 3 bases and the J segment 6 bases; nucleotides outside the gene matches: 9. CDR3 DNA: TGTGCCAGCAGTTTTAGGGCGGGGGGGCCCACCGAGCAGTACTTC. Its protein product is CASSFRAGGPTEQYF.

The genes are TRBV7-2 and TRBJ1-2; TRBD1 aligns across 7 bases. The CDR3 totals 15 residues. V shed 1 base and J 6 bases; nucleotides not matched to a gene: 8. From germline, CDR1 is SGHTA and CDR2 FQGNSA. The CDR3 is CASSLVAGQLHGYTF. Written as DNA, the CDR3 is TGTGCCAGCAGCTTAGTGGCGGGACAGCTCCATGGCTACACCTTC.

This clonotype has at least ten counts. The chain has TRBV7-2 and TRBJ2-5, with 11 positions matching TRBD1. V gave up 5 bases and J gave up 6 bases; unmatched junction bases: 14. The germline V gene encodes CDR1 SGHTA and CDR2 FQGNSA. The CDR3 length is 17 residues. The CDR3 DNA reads TGTGCCAGCAGCACAAGGACAGGGGGCGGGGGCATGAAGACCCAGTACTTC. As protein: CASSTRTGGGGMKTQYF.

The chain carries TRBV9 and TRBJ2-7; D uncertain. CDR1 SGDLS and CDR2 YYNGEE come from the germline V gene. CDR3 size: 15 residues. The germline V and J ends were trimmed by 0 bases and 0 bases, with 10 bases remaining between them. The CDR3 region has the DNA TGTGCCAGCAGCGTAGGGGTGGGAAGCTCCTACGAGCAGTACTTC. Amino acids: CASSVGVGSSYEQYF.

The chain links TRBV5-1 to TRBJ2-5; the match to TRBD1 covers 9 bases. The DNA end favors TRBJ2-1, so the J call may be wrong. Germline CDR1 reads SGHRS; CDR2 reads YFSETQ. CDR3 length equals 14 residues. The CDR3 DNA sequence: TGCGCCAGCAGAAAGGGACAGGGTTCGAATGAGCAGTTCTTC. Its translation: CASRKGQGSNEQFF.

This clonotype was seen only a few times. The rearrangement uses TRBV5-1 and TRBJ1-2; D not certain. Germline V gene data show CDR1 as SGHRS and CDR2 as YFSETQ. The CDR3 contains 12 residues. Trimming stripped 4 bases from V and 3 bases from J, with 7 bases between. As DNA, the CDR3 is TGCGCCAGCAGCGACACGGACTATGGCTACACCTTC. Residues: CASSDTDYGYTF. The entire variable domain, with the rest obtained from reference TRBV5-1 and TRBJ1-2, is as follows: KAGVTQTPRYLIKTRGQQVTLSCSPISGHRSVSWYQQTPGQGLQFLFEYFSETQRNKGNFPGRFSGRQFSNSRSEMNVSTLELGDSALYLCASSDTDYGYTFGSGTRLTVV.